Included here is one T cell receptor beta chain sequence, with context. Its target is unknown. Donors were nominally healthy when sampled, though unrecorded immune exposures were likely. These data belong to a study of cytomegalovirus exposure and HLA in healthy donors. Study results and limitations: Cytomegalovirus-associated status was assigned to about 180 TCR beta chains. The authors considered a cluster of highly shared sequence variants likely to be a sequencing artifact.

The germline V gene has CDR1 PRHDT and CDR2 FYEKMQ (reference sequence). V was cut by 6 bases and J by 4 bases, with 10 bases left in between. The length of the CDR3 is 14 residues. The PCR used 60 Vbeta and 13 Jbeta primers. This table comes from immunoSEQ multiplex PCR, and its TCRdb copy is limited to in-frame clones, with some not included. There are 150,000 to 200,000 clones in the sample; 65% to 70% occur only once, and less than 5% lies in the top ten. The chain joins TRBV13 to TRBJ2-6; no reliable D call. The source is a woman between 18 and 29 years old in good health and CMV-seropositive. The sequenced material came from PBMCs. CDR3 bases: TGTGCCAGCAGGCGGCTGAGAGGGGCCAACGTCCTGACTTTC. Encoded protein: CASRRLRGANVLTF.